Listed below are T cell receptor beta chains from one sample, sequenced in a study of T cell repertoires in cytomegalovirus infection. These receptors' antigens are unknown. TCRdb independently ran MiXCR on the reads; one entry per CDR3 protein. The table has about a million distinct CDR3 sequences, 30% to 40% seen once. Sequenced material: cultured CD8+ T cells from PBMCs, taken from culture after CMV antigen stimulation. Receptors were obtained from a human donor in good health (CMV status not recorded). Some clones in this sample may be carry-over from other donors' samples. Both conserved end residues are part of each CDR3. Each record gives: clone size, D gene, V gene, J gene, CDR3 DNA, CDR3 protein. D genes are given only for firm matches. Where a row states a size, it is once, few, many or the class of an expanded clone; other rows omit it.

size: many
D: NA
V: TRBV20-1
J: TRBJ2-3
DNA: TGCAGTGCTAGAGATTCATCCGCTGCTCTTAGCACAGATACGCAGTATTTT
CDR3: CSARDSSAALSTDTQYF

size: few
D: NA
V: TRBV7-6
J: TRBJ2-1
DNA: TGTGCCAGCAGCTTAGGTAACATTGAAGAGCAGTTCTTC
CDR3: CASSLGNIEEQFF

size: NA
D: NA
V: TRBV15
J: TRBJ2-5
DNA: TGTGCCACCAGCAGAGATTTGGGGGACCAAGAGACCCAGTACTTC
CDR3: CATSRDLGDQETQYF

size: NA
D: NA
V: TRBV11-2
J: TRBJ2-1
DNA: TGTGCCAGCAGCCTCCTGGGGGAATATAGCTCCTACAATGAGCAGTTCTTC
CDR3: CASSLLGEYSSYNEQFF

size: many
D: NA
V: TRBV7-8
J: TRBJ2-5
DNA: TGTGCCAGCAGCTTAGACCATCTTGGAATCCAAGAGACCCAGTACTTC
CDR3: CASSLDHLGIQETQYF

size: few
D: NA
V: TRBV19
J: TRBJ1-1
DNA: TGTGCCAGTAGTATAGCCCACACCACCAACACTGAAGCTTTCTTT
CDR3: CASSIAHTTNTEAFF

size: NA
D: NA
V: TRBV7-6
J: TRBJ1-2
DNA: TGTGCCAGCAGCATCAGTGAGCAGAGCTACACCTTC
CDR3: CASSISEQSYTF

size: once
D: NA
V: TRBV20-1
J: TRBJ1-1
DNA: TGCAGTGCTAGAGGGGGGCAGAACACTGAAGCTTTCTTT
CDR3: CSARGGQNTEAFF

size: many
D: NA
V: TRBV7-2
J: TRBJ2-7
DNA: TGTGCCAGCAGCACACCAGAGGCCGCCTACGAGCAGTACTTC
CDR3: CASSTPEAAYEQYF

size: few
D: TRBD1
V: TRBV6-2/TRBV6-3
J: TRBJ2-2
DNA: TGTGCCAGCAGCCACCCAGGGACAGCGAACACCGGGGAGCTGTTTTTT
CDR3: CASSHPGTANTGELFF

size: few
D: NA
V: TRBV19
J: TRBJ1-1
DNA: TGTGCCAGTAGTATAGATCCAGGTGTGAACACTGAAGCTTTCTTT
CDR3: CASSIDPGVNTEAFF

size: many
D: NA
V: TRBV6-1
J: TRBJ2-1
DNA: TGTGCCAGCAGTGAAGGGACCAGCTCCTACAATGAGCAGTTCTTC
CDR3: CASSEGTSSYNEQFF

size: few
D: TRBD2
V: TRBV27
J: TRBJ2-7
DNA: TGTGCCAGCGGACTAGCTAGCGGCTACGAGCAGTACTTC
CDR3: CASGLASGYEQYF

size: NA
D: NA
V: TRBV2
J: TRBJ2-7
DNA: TGTGCCAGCACCCTGCACGGGTTTCGCTCCTACGAGCAGTACTTC
CDR3: CASTLHGFRSYEQYF

size: few
D: TRBD1
V: TRBV6-5
J: TRBJ1-2
DNA: TGTGCCAGCAGTTACGGGACAGCATGCACCTTC
CDR3: CASSYGTACTF

size: few
D: TRBD1
V: TRBV6-1
J: TRBJ1-4
DNA: TGTGCCAGCAGCCCAGGGGGGCCCCGGGACAGAATTGCAACTAATGAAAAACTGTTTTTT
CDR3: CASSPGGPRDRIATNEKLFF

size: few
D: NA
V: TRBV6-4
J: TRBJ1-4
DNA: TGTGCCAGCAGTGACCCACAGGAGGCAAAACTGTTTTTT
CDR3: CASSDPQEAKLFF

size: many
D: NA
V: TRBV7-6
J: TRBJ2-1
DNA: TGTGCCAGCAGCTTGGGGACAGAGCAGTTCTTC
CDR3: CASSLGTEQFF

size: few
D: NA
V: TRBV4-1
J: TRBJ1-2
DNA: TGCGCCAGCAGCCAAGAGGGGGGATTCTATGGCTACACCTTC
CDR3: CASSQEGGFYGYTF

size: NA
D: TRBD1
V: TRBV28
J: TRBJ1-1
DNA: TGTGCCGGCACCCAAGGACAGGTTCACTTT
CDR3: CAGTQGQVHF